The rows below give T cell receptor beta chains drawn from one sample of a study of T-cell memory formation after mild COVID-19. TCRdb reprocessed the 5' RACE reads with MiXCR, giving one entry per CDR3 protein. The sample has roughly 400,000 distinct CDR3 sequences; 20% to 30% are singletons. Input material: PBMCs or a T cell subset sorted from them (not recorded which). These receptors originate from an adult woman who had mild COVID-19 (a few samples of this study predate the infection). Cell type and time point are not known. CDR3s include the opening cysteine and the closing phenylalanine or tryptophan. Each record gives: D gene, clone size, J gene, V gene, CDR3 DNA, CDR3 protein. D genes are given only for firm matches. Only some rows state a clone size, as once, few, many or a class for expanded clones.

d_gene: .
abundance: .
j_gene: TRBJ2-4
v_gene: TRBV5-1
CDR3nt: TGCGCCAGCAGCTGGGGAAACATTCAGTACTTC
CDR3aa: CASSWGNIQYF

d_gene: .
abundance: .
j_gene: TRBJ2-4
v_gene: TRBV12-3/TRBV12-4
CDR3nt: TGTGCCAGCAGTTTAACTGGCGGACTACAGATTAACATTCAGTACTTC
CDR3aa: CASSLTGGLQINIQYF

d_gene: TRBD1
abundance: few
j_gene: TRBJ2-5
v_gene: TRBV7-8
CDR3nt: TGTGCCAGCAGCTTCTCCCGGGACAGTAAAGAGACCCAGTACTTC
CDR3aa: CASSFSRDSKETQYF

d_gene: TRBD2
abundance: many
j_gene: TRBJ2-2
v_gene: TRBV11-2
CDR3nt: TGTGCCAGCAGCTTAGATCTAGCGGTAGTCGCCGGGGAGCTGTTTTTT
CDR3aa: CASSLDLAVVAGELFF

d_gene: .
abundance: .
j_gene: TRBJ2-7
v_gene: TRBV2
CDR3nt: TGTGCCAGCAGCCTCCGGGGATTTGACTACGAGCAGTACTTC
CDR3aa: CASSLRGFDYEQYF

d_gene: .
abundance: .
j_gene: TRBJ2-5
v_gene: TRBV5-5
CDR3nt: TGTGCCAGCAGCTATACGGGGGTAGAGACCCAGTACTTC
CDR3aa: CASSYTGVETQYF

d_gene: .
abundance: few
j_gene: TRBJ1-1
v_gene: TRBV7-3
CDR3nt: TGTGCCAGCAGCTTAGTGGAAACGGGGAACACTGAAGCTTTCTTT
CDR3aa: CASSLVETGNTEAFF

d_gene: .
abundance: few
j_gene: TRBJ2-4
v_gene: TRBV16
CDR3nt: TGTGCCAGCAGCCAATTCGCGGTTTCAGGGGATCAAAACATTCAGTACTTC
CDR3aa: CASSQFAVSGDQNIQYF

d_gene: TRBD2
abundance: .
j_gene: TRBJ2-1
v_gene: TRBV5-4
CDR3nt: TGTGCCAGCAGCCCTGGACTAGCGAAGGACAATGAGCAGTTCTTC
CDR3aa: CASSPGLAKDNEQFF

d_gene: .
abundance: .
j_gene: TRBJ2-2
v_gene: TRBV20-1
CDR3nt: TGCAGTGCTAGAGGGGAACTTTCCACCGGGGAGCTGTTTTTT
CDR3aa: CSARGELSTGELFF

d_gene: TRBD2
abundance: .
j_gene: TRBJ2-7
v_gene: TRBV2
CDR3nt: TGTGCCAGCAGTGATTGGGGACTAGACTCCTACGAGCAGTACTTC
CDR3aa: CASSDWGLDSYEQYF

d_gene: .
abundance: few
j_gene: TRBJ1-5
v_gene: TRBV6-5
CDR3nt: TGTGCCAGCAGTTACCTCCAGGGAGCGAGTCAGCCCCAGCATTTT
CDR3aa: CASSYLQGASQPQHF

d_gene: TRBD2
abundance: .
j_gene: TRBJ2-5
v_gene: TRBV2
CDR3nt: TGTGCCAGCAGGTTGACTAGCGGGGGGGCAATGGAGACCCAGTACTTC
CDR3aa: CASRLTSGGAMETQYF

d_gene: TRBD1
abundance: .
j_gene: TRBJ1-2
v_gene: TRBV27
CDR3nt: TGTGCCAGCAATCCCAGGGGATCAGGGGGCTTTTATGGCTACACCTTC
CDR3aa: CASNPRGSGGFYGYTF

d_gene: .
abundance: .
j_gene: TRBJ2-3
v_gene: TRBV6-2/TRBV6-3
CDR3nt: TGTGCCAGCAGTTACCCTGATACGCAGTATTTT
CDR3aa: CASSYPDTQYF

d_gene: .
abundance: .
j_gene: TRBJ2-2
v_gene: TRBV29-1
CDR3nt: TGCAGCGTCGGGGGTCGGGCCGGGGAGCTGTTTTTT
CDR3aa: CSVGGRAGELFF

d_gene: .
abundance: few
j_gene: TRBJ2-7
v_gene: TRBV30
CDR3nt: TGTGCCTGGAGTCGTAGCGTCGGGCGGAACGAGCAGTACTTC
CDR3aa: CAWSRSVGRNEQYF

d_gene: TRBD1
abundance: .
j_gene: TRBJ2-7
v_gene: TRBV24-1
CDR3nt: TGTGCCACCAGTGACGCTGGGCAGGGGGCAAGCCTACAGTACTTC
CDR3aa: CATSDAGQGASLQYF

d_gene: .
abundance: few
j_gene: TRBJ2-2
v_gene: TRBV7-9
CDR3nt: TGTGCCAGCAGACCACTGGGGACGGCCACCGGGGAGCTGTTTTTT
CDR3aa: CASRPLGTATGELFF

d_gene: .
abundance: few
j_gene: TRBJ2-4
v_gene: TRBV20-1
CDR3nt: TGCAGTGCTGGCGACCCTGGGGAGGTTCCCAAAAACATTCAGTACTTC
CDR3aa: CSAGDPGEVPKNIQYF

d_gene: TRBD1
abundance: .
j_gene: TRBJ1-1
v_gene: TRBV7-6
CDR3nt: TGTGCCAGCAGCCAGGGGGCCGCAGCTTTCTTT
CDR3aa: CASSQGAAAFF

d_gene: TRBD1
abundance: few
j_gene: TRBJ2-3
v_gene: TRBV19
CDR3nt: TGTGCCAGTAGGTCAGGGGGTACAGATACGCAGTATTTT
CDR3aa: CASRSGGTDTQYF

d_gene: .
abundance: few
j_gene: TRBJ1-6
v_gene: TRBV12-3/TRBV12-4
CDR3nt: TGTGCCAGCAGTTTGTACAGCTTATCTAATTCACCCCTCCACTTT
CDR3aa: CASSLYSLSNSPLHF

d_gene: .
abundance: .
j_gene: TRBJ2-4
v_gene: TRBV5-1
CDR3nt: TGCGCCAGCAGCCTCGGGACTCCCGGAAACATTCAGTACTTC
CDR3aa: CASSLGTPGNIQYF

d_gene: .
abundance: .
j_gene: TRBJ2-4
v_gene: TRBV29-1
CDR3nt: TGCAGCGTATCAACAGGTCTTGTTGGAGGAAGGAAAAACATTCAGTACTTC
CDR3aa: CSVSTGLVGGRKNIQYF

d_gene: .
abundance: few
j_gene: TRBJ1-5
v_gene: TRBV5-6
CDR3nt: TGTGCCAGCAGCTTGGCCGGGCATCAGCCCCAGCATTTT
CDR3aa: CASSLAGHQPQHF

d_gene: TRBD1
abundance: .
j_gene: TRBJ2-1
v_gene: TRBV7-8
CDR3nt: TGTGCCAGCAGCGAAGACAGGGTGTGGGATGAGCAGTTCTTC
CDR3aa: CASSEDRVWDEQFF

d_gene: TRBD1
abundance: .
j_gene: TRBJ2-3
v_gene: TRBV5-1
CDR3nt: TGCGCCAGCAATCGAGACAGGGTCACAGATACGCAGTATTTT
CDR3aa: CASNRDRVTDTQYF

d_gene: .
abundance: few
j_gene: TRBJ2-7
v_gene: TRBV29-1
CDR3nt: TGCAGCGCCGCCTCTAGCGCTGGCTACGAGCAGTACTTC
CDR3aa: CSAASSAGYEQYF

d_gene: TRBD2
abundance: .
j_gene: TRBJ2-3
v_gene: TRBV6-2/TRBV6-3
CDR3nt: TGTGCCAGCAGTGGGACTAGAATTAGCACAGATACGCAGTATTTT
CDR3aa: CASSGTRISTDTQYF

d_gene: .
abundance: .
j_gene: TRBJ2-5
v_gene: TRBV4-2
CDR3nt: TGTGCCAGCAGCCAAGAAATAGGGTATGGGGAGACCCAGTACTTC
CDR3aa: CASSQEIGYGETQYF

d_gene: .
abundance: .
j_gene: TRBJ2-3
v_gene: TRBV29-1
CDR3nt: TGCAGCGTTGAAGAAAACGTGTGGGGGTTGAACACAGATACGCAGTATTTT
CDR3aa: CSVEENVWGLNTDTQYF

d_gene: TRBD2
abundance: .
j_gene: TRBJ2-1
v_gene: TRBV20-1
CDR3nt: TGCAGTGCTGGTAGCGGGAGGGCCCATGAGCAGTTCTTC
CDR3aa: CSAGSGRAHEQFF

d_gene: .
abundance: once
j_gene: TRBJ1-1
v_gene: TRBV20-1
CDR3nt: TGCAGTGCTAGAGAATTTGGACAGTTGAACACTGAAGCTTTCTTT
CDR3aa: CSAREFGQLNTEAFF

d_gene: .
abundance: .
j_gene: TRBJ1-5
v_gene: TRBV9
CDR3nt: TGTGCCAGCAGCCTATGGACTCATCACGATCAGCCCCAGCATTTT
CDR3aa: CASSLWTHHDQPQHF

d_gene: .
abundance: .
j_gene: TRBJ1-1
v_gene: TRBV7-9
CDR3nt: TGTGCCAGCATCGACCCACTGAACACTGAAGCTTTCTTT
CDR3aa: CASIDPLNTEAFF

d_gene: TRBD2
abundance: few
j_gene: TRBJ2-1
v_gene: TRBV3-1
CDR3nt: TGTGCCAGCAGCCCAGGGAGCGGGGGGGCGACCAATGAGCAGTTCTTC
CDR3aa: CASSPGSGGATNEQFF

d_gene: .
abundance: many
j_gene: TRBJ2-7
v_gene: TRBV27
CDR3nt: TGTGCCAGCAGTTTATCACCAGACCCCGACCACGAGCAGTACTTC
CDR3aa: CASSLSPDPDHEQYF

d_gene: .
abundance: few
j_gene: TRBJ2-3
v_gene: TRBV5-1
CDR3nt: TGCGCCAGCAGCTTGGAATGGAGTTCTAGCACAGATACGCAGTATTTT
CDR3aa: CASSLEWSSSTDTQYF

d_gene: .
abundance: .
j_gene: TRBJ1-1
v_gene: TRBV5-1
CDR3nt: TGCGCCAGCACCTTAGGACAGCAGAACACTGAAGCTTTCTTT
CDR3aa: CASTLGQQNTEAFF

d_gene: TRBD2
abundance: .
j_gene: TRBJ2-1
v_gene: TRBV6-2/TRBV6-3
CDR3nt: TGTGCCAGCACCGGGACTAGCGGATGGAATGAGCAGTTCTTC
CDR3aa: CASTGTSGWNEQFF

d_gene: TRBD2
abundance: .
j_gene: TRBJ2-3
v_gene: TRBV3-1
CDR3nt: TGTGCCAGCAGCCATTTAGCGGGAGCTGGGACAGATACGCAGTATTTT
CDR3aa: CASSHLAGAGTDTQYF

d_gene: .
abundance: few
j_gene: TRBJ2-3
v_gene: TRBV5-4
CDR3nt: TGTGCCAGCTCGAGTGTCCCAGATACGCAGTATTTT
CDR3aa: CASSSVPDTQYF

d_gene: TRBD2
abundance: .
j_gene: TRBJ2-7
v_gene: TRBV19
CDR3nt: TGTGCCAGTAGTACTACTAGCGGGGGGGCCTCCGAGCAGTACTTC
CDR3aa: CASSTTSGGASEQYF

d_gene: TRBD2
abundance: few
j_gene: TRBJ2-7
v_gene: TRBV19
CDR3nt: TGTGCCAGTAGCGACCCAGGACTAGCGAACTCCTACGAGCAGTACTTC
CDR3aa: CASSDPGLANSYEQYF

d_gene: .
abundance: few
j_gene: TRBJ2-7
v_gene: TRBV24-1
CDR3nt: TGTGCCACCAGTGATGGAGTAGGGTCGGTCTACCCCTACGAGCAGTACTTC
CDR3aa: CATSDGVGSVYPYEQYF

d_gene: .
abundance: .
j_gene: TRBJ2-7
v_gene: TRBV4-1
CDR3nt: TGCGCCAGCAGCCAAGGGTTTCAGGGACCCTACGAGCAGTACTTC
CDR3aa: CASSQGFQGPYEQYF

d_gene: .
abundance: few
j_gene: TRBJ1-1
v_gene: TRBV12-3/TRBV12-4
CDR3nt: TGTGCCAGCAGGGCAGAGTGGTTGGACACTGAAGCTTTCTTT
CDR3aa: CASRAEWLDTEAFF

d_gene: TRBD1
abundance: few
j_gene: TRBJ2-2
v_gene: TRBV7-9
CDR3nt: TGTGCCAGCAGCCTCGGACAGGGGCTTACCGGGGAGCTGTTTTTT
CDR3aa: CASSLGQGLTGELFF

d_gene: .
abundance: .
j_gene: TRBJ2-6
v_gene: TRBV7-3
CDR3nt: TGTGCCAGCAGCTCCGGGCTGTGCTCTGGGGCCAACGTCCTGACTTTC
CDR3aa: CASSSGLCSGANVLTF

d_gene: TRBD2
abundance: .
j_gene: TRBJ2-1
v_gene: TRBV20-1
CDR3nt: TGCAGTGCTAGGGGTCCTAGCGGGAGTTACAATGAGCAGTTCTTC
CDR3aa: CSARGPSGSYNEQFF

d_gene: .
abundance: few
j_gene: TRBJ2-2
v_gene: TRBV11-3
CDR3nt: TGTGCCAGCAGCTTAGTATGGGGGACTGTGAACACCGGGGAGCTGTTTTTT
CDR3aa: CASSLVWGTVNTGELFF

d_gene: TRBD2
abundance: .
j_gene: TRBJ2-1
v_gene: TRBV7-2
CDR3nt: TGTGCCAGCAGCTCCTTTCCGCAGGCTAGCGGGAGGGAGCAGTTCTTC
CDR3aa: CASSSFPQASGREQFF

d_gene: .
abundance: few
j_gene: TRBJ2-1
v_gene: TRBV6-5
CDR3nt: TGTGCCAGCAGTTGGTCCGCGGTGGTCGGGGGTCACGAGTCTACGTATGAGCAGTTCTTC
CDR3aa: CASSWSAVVGGHESTYEQFF